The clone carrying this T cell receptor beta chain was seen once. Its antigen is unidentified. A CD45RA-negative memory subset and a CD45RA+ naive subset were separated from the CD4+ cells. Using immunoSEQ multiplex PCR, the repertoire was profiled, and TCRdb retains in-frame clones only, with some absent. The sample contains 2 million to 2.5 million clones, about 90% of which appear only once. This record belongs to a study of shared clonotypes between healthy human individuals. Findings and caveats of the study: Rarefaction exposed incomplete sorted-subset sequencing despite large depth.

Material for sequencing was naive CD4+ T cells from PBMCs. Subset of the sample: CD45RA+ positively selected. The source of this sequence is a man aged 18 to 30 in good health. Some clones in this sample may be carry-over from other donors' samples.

The CDR3 region has the DNA TGTGCCGTACATAGCGGGCGGAGCTCCTACGAGCAGTACTTC. It encodes CAVHSGRSSYEQYF. This chain joins TRBV27 and TRBJ2-7; 7 bases match TRBD2. The CDR3 consists of 14 residues. Losses at the gene ends were 11 bases for V and 0 bases for J; bases not matched to a gene: 10. Looked up from germline, CDR1 is MNHEY and CDR2 is SMNVEV (reference sequence).